The 19 T cell receptor beta chains reported below all come from one sample, sequenced in a study of T cells in Graves' hyperthyroidism and ophthalmopathy. The source material, RNA transcripts, was used to amplify TCR beta CDR3 regions. The HTBI set primed first-round TCR CDR3 RT-PCR. Via MiXCR, TCRdb re-called the multiplex PCR reads, giving one row per CDR3 protein. The data contain 300,000 or so distinct CDR3 sequences, 15% to 20% of them seen just once; the ten biggest clones take up just over 55%. The material sequenced was blood. The origin of the receptors is a woman aged 60-75 years with Graves' ophthalmopathy.

This clonotype was found a few times. This may be a read error: a much more frequent sequence differs by one nucleotide. This rearrangement joins TRBV12-3 or TRBV12-4 to TRBJ2-2; a weak D match, TRBD1 (5 bases). Trimming took 7 bases from V and 3 from J, leaving 9 bases between them. The length of the CDR3 is 13 residues. The CDR3 DNA follows: TGTGCCAGCACTGTCAGGGACACCGGGGAGCTGTTTTTT. Protein: CASTVRDTGELFF.

This chain links TRBV28 with TRBJ1-1; D gene uncertain. CDR3 length: 15 amino acids. Trimming stripped 5 bases from V and 1 base from J, with 14 bases between. Germline V gene data show CDR1 as MDHEN and CDR2 as SYDVKM. CDR3 in DNA: TGTGCCAGCAGTCCCAGGATAACCAAGAACACTGAAGCTTTCTTT. It specifies CASSPRITKNTEAFF. Full variable domain (rest looked up from reference TRBV28 and TRBJ1-1): DVKVTQSSRYLVKRTGEKVFLECVQDMDHENMFWYRQDPGLGLRLIYFSYDVKMKEKGDIPEGYSVSREKKERFSLILESASTNQTSMYLCASSPRITKNTEAFFGQGTRLTVV.

CDR3 sequence: CASSILWTEGGETQYF. CDR3 DNA sequence: TGTGCCAGTAGTATCCTCTGGACCGAGGGCGGAGAGACCCAGTACTTC. This chain joins TRBV3-1 and TRBJ2-5; possible D gene TRBD2, 5 bases. Between the trimmed V and J ends, which lost 9 bases and 4 bases, there was a span of 24 bases. This CDR3 region has 16 residues. Germline CDR1 and CDR2: LGHDT and YNNKEL (reference sequence).

This clonotype has at least ten counts. This chain links TRBV7-6 with TRBJ2-1, with D tentatively TRBD2 (6 bases). Germline V gene lookup returns CDR1 SGHVS and CDR2 FNYEAQ. This CDR3 contains 16 residues. Trimming left V 1 base short and J 9 bases short, with 19 bases between. CDR3 DNA sequence: TGTGCCAGCAGCTTAGGGGGAGGCAGGGCTTTGAGTGAGCAGTTCTTC. This sequence encodes CASSLGGGRALSEQFF.

This clonotype has ten or more counts. The V call is TRBV7-6, the J call TRBJ2-7; weak D call: TRBD1 (6 bases). The CDR3 has 16 amino acids. Germline values: CDR1 SGHVS, CDR2 FNYEAQ. The V end lost 5 bases, the J end lost 3 bases, and 20 bases lay between the germline ends. The CDR3 region has the DNA TGTGCCAGCAGCCTAATGGGGCCAGGGGCCCACTACGAGCAGTACTTC. Translating it yields CASSLMGPGAHYEQYF.

In this sample, this clonotype turned up a few times. The CDR3 reads CASSKTRGVGADTQYF. The CDR3 coding sequence is TGTGCCAGCTCAAAAACCCGAGGGGTGGGTGCAGATACGCAGTATTTT. The chain has TRBV18 and TRBJ2-3; either TRBD1 or TRBD2 may fit D (5 bases each). Deletions cut 5 bases from V and 4 bases from J, with 19 bases between. The germline CDR1 and CDR2 sequences are KGHSH and LQKENI. This CDR3 comprises 16 residues.

This clonotype has only a few counts. V gene TRBV19 combines with J gene TRBJ1-1; the D gene is possibly TRBD1 (5 bases). This CDR3 region has 14 residues. The germline V gene encodes CDR1 LNHDA and CDR2 SQIVND (reference sequence). Between the trimmed V and J ends, which lost 6 bases and 4 bases, there was a span of 15 bases. Here the CDR3 reads CASRKQGTLTEAFF. For the CDR3, the DNA is TGTGCCAGTAGAAAGCAGGGCACCCTCACTGAAGCTTTCTTT.

Ten or more counts support this clonotype. The V gene is TRBV11-3, the J gene TRBJ1-2; TRBD1 matches at 10 bases. J was trimmed by 5 bases and V by 5 bases; bases with no gene match: 8. CDR1 is SGHNT and CDR2 is YENEEA in the germline V gene. The CDR3 loop spans 15 amino acids. The CDR3 region is CASSRSGTGEYGYTF. DNA for the CDR3: TGTGCCAGCAGCCGTTCCGGGACAGGGGAATATGGCTACACCTTC.

This clonotype was seen ten or more times. The chain recombines TRBV20-1 with TRBJ2-5, with D maybe TRBD2 (5 bases). Trimming shortened V by 3 bases and J by 4 bases, and 9 bases separated the two germline ends. Germline V gene sequence: CDR1 DFQATT, CDR2 SNEGSKA (reference sequence). This CDR3 comprises 12 residues. The CDR3 DNA follows: TGCAGTGCTAGGCTGAGCGGAGAGACCCAGTACTTC. This gives the protein CSARLSGETQYF.

This chain joins TRBV19 and TRBJ2-7, with D unclear. This CDR3 spans 16 amino acids. V dropped 6 bases and J dropped 2 bases, with 20 bases sitting between them. Germline V lookup: CDR1 LNHDA, CDR2 SQIVND (reference sequence). The CDR3 reads CASSDRMGSSAYEQYF. The CDR3 bases are TGTGCCAGTAGCGATCGAATGGGCAGTTCGGCCTACGAGCAGTACTTC. Full variable domain (rest looked up from reference TRBV19 and TRBJ2-7): DGGITQSPKYLFRKEGQNVTLSCEQNLNHDAMYWYRQDPGQGLRLIYYSQIVNDFQKGDIAEGYSVSREKKESFPLTVTSAQKNPTAFYLCASSDRMGSSAYEQYFGPGTRLTVT.

V is TRBV5-6 and J is TRBJ1-1; TRBD1 matches at 8 bases. CDR3 length: 15 residues. The V and J ends lost 0 bases and 3 bases, in that order; junction bases with no gene match: 4. CDR1 and CDR2 from the germline V gene are SGHDT and YYEEEE. The chain's CDR3 is CASSLVLQGDTEAFF. The CDR3 coding sequence is TGTGCCAGCAGCTTGGTATTACAGGGGGACACTGAAGCTTTCTTT. Full variable domain (outside the CDR3, taken from reference TRBV5-6 and TRBJ1-1): DAGVTQSPTHLIKTRGQQVTLRCSPKSGHDTVSWYQQALGQGPQFIFQYYEEEERQRGNFPDRFSGHQFPNYSSELNVNALLLGDSALYLCASSLVLQGDTEAFFGQGTRLTVV.

Here the CDR3 DNA reads TGCGCCAGCAGCTTGGTACAGCGAGAGACCCAGTACTTC. Encoded protein: CASSLVQRETQYF. The rearrangement joins TRBV5-1 to TRBJ2-5; no clear D. Trimming took 0 bases from V and 4 from J, leaving 7 bases between them. The length of the CDR3 is 13 residues. The germline V gene has CDR1 SGHRS and CDR2 YFSETQ.

The chain couples TRBV28 to TRBJ2-3; 11 bases line up with TRBD2. Germline lookup yields CDR1 MDHEN and CDR2 SYDVKM. Trimming at V came to 4 bases and at J to 6 bases, leaving 3 bases not matched to a gene. This CDR3 is built from 14 residues. The CDR3 protein is CASSSRLAGDTQYF. CDR3 nucleotide sequence: TGTGCCAGCAGTTCCCGACTAGCGGGGGATACGCAGTATTTT.

The chain is built from TRBV30 and TRBJ1-2, with TRBD1 matching 7 bases. From germline, CDR1 is GTSNPN and CDR2 SVGIG (reference sequence). CDR3 length equals 15 residues. V trimming: 4 bases; J trimming: 8 bases; junction bases outside the gene matches: 16. This CDR3 reads CAWTREGAPWGGYTF. The CDR3 DNA reads TGTGCCTGGACCCGGGAGGGGGCCCCGTGGGGGGGCTACACCTTC. Full variable domain (rest looked up from reference TRBV30 and TRBJ1-2): SQTIHQWPATLVQPVGSPLSLECTVEGTSNPNLYWYRQAAGRGLQLLFYSVGIGQISSEVPQNLSASRPQDRQFILSSKKLLLSDSGFYLCAWTREGAPWGGYTFGSGTRLTVV.

This clonotype came up many times. The J gene is TRBJ1-1, the V gene TRBV5-1; D is unresolved. Germline V gene data show CDR1 as SGHRS and CDR2 as YFSETQ. V was shortened by 3 bases and J by 1 base, with 13 bases between the two germline ends. The CDR3 sequence is 15 residues long. CDR3 nucleotide sequence: TGCGCCAGCAGCTATTCTATGGCGGCGAACACTGAAGCTTTCTTT. This encodes CASSYSMAANTEAFF.

This clonotype showed up many times. This chain links TRBV29-1 with TRBJ2-1, with a possible D match to TRBD1 (6 bases). V was trimmed by 1 base and J by 6 bases, leaving 10 bases between them. CDR3 size: 13 residues. Looked up from germline, CDR1 is SQVTM and CDR2 is ANQGSEA. The CDR3 DNA follows: TGCAGCGTTGAAGGGTTCAGGGGCAATGAGCAGTTCTTC. Encoded protein: CSVEGFRGNEQFF.

Many counts were recorded for this clonotype. V gene TRBV3-1 combines with J gene TRBJ1-1; 8 bases are shared with TRBD1. V gave up 4 bases and J gave up 4 bases; unmatched junction bases: 11. Germline CDR1 and CDR2: LGHDT and YNNKEL (reference sequence). This CDR3 spans 16 amino acids. The chain's CDR3 is CASSPMGTGGVTEAFF. CDR3 DNA sequence: TGTGCCAGCAGCCCGATGGGGACAGGAGGGGTCACTGAAGCTTTCTTT.

Comment on this clonotype: Being one base from a much bigger clone, this may be a read error. CDR3 protein: CASNEQGEQGGYTF. CDR3 sequence (DNA): TGTGCCAGCAACGAACAGGGGGAACAGGGTGGCTACACCTTC. The rearrangement uses TRBV9 and TRBJ1-2; TRBD1 aligns across 8 bases. Looked up from germline, CDR1 is SGDLS and CDR2 is YYNGEE. Germline trimming cut 6 bases from V and 7 bases from J; bases unmatched to any gene: 11. The CDR3 is made up of 14 amino acids.

This clonotype was counted ten times or more. J is TRBJ2-5 and V is TRBV6-1, with 7 positions matching TRBD1. V lost 4 bases and J lost 1; bases outside the gene matches: 6. Germline CDR1 MNHNS, CDR2 SASEGT. The CDR3 is made up of 15 amino acids. The CDR3 loop is CASSVQQGLQETQYF. The CDR3 bases are TGTGCCAGCAGTGTCCAACAGGGGCTCCAAGAGACCCAGTACTTC.